Listed here are 15 T cell receptor beta chains from one sample, sequenced in a study of T cell responses to AZD1222 COVID-19 vaccine. Libraries were prepared by immunoSEQ multiplex PCR; TCRdb keeps only in-frame clonotypes and omits some of them. The table has under 70,000 clones, about four fifths seen once; the top ten hold approximately 23%. The sequencing here drew on peripheral blood, taken on day 0 of MenACWY control vaccination. The receptors originated from an adult in good health.

This clone appeared a few times. For the CDR3, the DNA is TGTGCCAGCAGTCCGTCCCCAGGGGGCCTTTCTTCTGAGCAGTACTTC. This gives the protein CASSPSPGGLSSEQYF. The V call is TRBV27, the J call TRBJ2-7, with 8 bases aligning to TRBD1. V gave up 5 bases and J gave up 7 bases; unmatched junction bases: 16. The length of the CDR3 is 16 residues. CDR1 MNHEY and CDR2 SMNVEV come from the germline V gene (reference sequence).

This clone was seen a handful of times. V gene TRBV10-3 combines with J gene TRBJ2-2; D gene unclear. The length of the CDR3 is 14 residues. V was cut by 0 bases and J by 7 bases, with 9 bases left in between. Germline values: CDR1 ENHRY, CDR2 SYGVKD. In DNA, the CDR3 is TGTGCCATCAGTGAGTCCCTTTCGGGCGGGGAGCTGTTTTTT. The encoded protein is CAISESLSGGELFF.

This clone was found once. The V call is TRBV7-2, the J call TRBJ1-1; the D gene is possibly TRBD1 (5 bases). Germline V lookup: CDR1 SGHTA, CDR2 FQGNSA. This CDR3 region has 13 residues. Trimming left V 1 base short and J 8 bases short, with 11 bases between. The CDR3 DNA is TGTGCCAGCAGCTTAGTAGTAAACAGGGAAGCTTTCTTT. Protein: CASSLVVNREAFF.

The chain links TRBV29-1 to TRBJ2-5; D uncertain. V dropped 2 bases and J dropped 8 bases, with 12 bases sitting between them. The germline gives CDR1 SQVTM, CDR2 ANQGSEA. The CDR3 contains 12 residues. The CDR3 nucleotides read TGCAGCGTTGAACTTGGTGGGCGTACCCAGTACTTC. This sequence encodes CSVELGGRTQYF.

The count of this clone is one. This chain uses TRBV30 with TRBJ1-2; a weak D match, TRBD1 (5 bases). Trimming removed 1 base at V and 2 bases at J, with 5 bases between. From germline, CDR1 is GTSNPN and CDR2 SVGIG (reference sequence). The CDR3 runs 12 residues. CDR3 bases: TGTGCCTGGAGTGGACAGAACTATGGCTACACCTTC. Protein: CAWSGQNYGYTF.

The chain recombines TRBV11-2 with TRBJ2-5, with D perhaps matching TRBD2 (6 bases). V gave up 1 base and J gave up 5 bases, with 11 bases separating them. Germline V gives CDR1 SGHAT, CDR2 FQNNGV. The CDR3 extends over 14 amino acids. CDR3 amino acids: CASSLGGESETQYF. The CDR3 bases are TGTGCCAGCAGCTTAGGGGGGGAATCGGAGACCCAGTACTTC.

The J gene is TRBJ1-2, the V gene TRBV12-3 or TRBV12-4, with D unresolved. The ends were cut back, 1 base at V and 7 bases at J, with 10 bases in the middle. The CDR3 sequence is 13 residues long. The CDR3 DNA sequence: TGTGCCAGCAGTTTAGGGGGAAGGCTTGGCTACACCTTC. Protein product: CASSLGGRLGYTF.

This clone was observed many times. V and J are TRBV7-3 and TRBJ1-1; 10 bases align to TRBD1. Germline CDR1 reads SGHTA; CDR2 reads FQGTGA. The CDR3 loop spans 13 amino acids. Trimming removed 5 bases from V and 6 bases from J; junction bases left unmatched: 3. CDR3 loop: CASSRDRGSEAFF. For the CDR3, the DNA is TGTGCCAGCAGCCGGGACAGGGGCTCTGAAGCTTTCTTT.

The gene calls are TRBV6-5 and TRBJ1-3, with D unresolved. V lost 10 bases and J 4 bases, leaving 14 bases between the germline ends. CDR3 length: 13 amino acids. Germline lookup yields CDR1 MNHEY and CDR2 SVGAGI. CDR3 in amino acids: CATKTEKGNTIYF. The CDR3 DNA is TGTGCCACTAAAACAGAGAAAGGAAACACCATATATTTT.

To note about this clone: A much more abundant neighbour one base away suggests this may be a read error. Other DNA sequences from this sample encode an identical CDR3 as well. The V call is TRBV7-8, the J call TRBJ2-2; no clear D. The CDR3 is made up of 12 amino acids. V was trimmed by 5 bases and J by 4 bases, leaving 5 bases between them. The germline V gene has CDR1 SGHVS and CDR2 FQNEAQ. CDR3 protein: CASSLSTGELFF. The CDR3, as DNA: TGTGCCAGCAGCCTATCCACCGGGGAGCTGTTTTTT.

The genes are TRBV6-5 and TRBJ1-1, with D hard to call. V gave up 5 bases and J gave up 2 bases, with 9 bases separating them. CDR1 and CDR2 from the germline V gene are MNHEY and SVGAGI. The CDR3 contains 13 residues. The CDR3: CASSRDGNTEAFF. CDR3 DNA sequence: TGTGCCAGCAGTAGGGATGGAAACACTGAAGCTTTCTTT.

Comments on this clone: Other nucleotide sequences in the sample specify the same CDR3. J is TRBJ2-3 and V is TRBV19; 8 bases are shared with TRBD2. The CDR3 spans 14 residues. Trimming cost V 7 bases and J 2 bases; bases outside gene matches: 5. Germline CDR1 is LNHDA and CDR2 is SQIVND (reference sequence). CDR3 amino acids: CASTRGGSTDTQYF. CDR3 bases: TGTGCCAGTACTCGCGGGGGGTCCACAGATACGCAGTATTTT.

The rearrangement joins TRBV7-2 to TRBJ2-7; 9 bases match TRBD1. Germline loops: CDR1 SGHTA, CDR2 FQGNSA. The CDR3 is 15 amino acids. With 4 bases clipped from V and 2 bases from J, the junction kept 6 bases outside the gene matches. CDR3 DNA sequence: TGTGCCAGCAGCTCGGACAGGGGATTAACCTACGAGCAGTACTTC. This codes for CASSSDRGLTYEQYF.

The V and J genes are TRBV5-1 and TRBJ1-1; the D gene is possibly TRBD1 (5 bases). V was shortened by 4 bases and J by 2 bases, with 12 bases between the two germline ends. There are 14 residues in the CDR3. CDR1 is SGHRS, CDR2 YFSETQ, per germline. CDR3 sequence (DNA): TGCGCCAGCAGCAAGGGGCGCGGAAACACTGAAGCTTTCTTT. Translating gives CASSKGRGNTEAFF.

The CDR3 spells CASSQNPSPNTGELFF. CDR3 bases: TGCGCCAGCAGCCAAAATCCTAGCCCGAACACCGGGGAGCTGTTTTTT. The chain joins TRBV4-1 to TRBJ2-2, with D perhaps TRBD2 (5 bases). V lost 2 bases, J lost 0 bases, and 10 bases lay in between. Germline CDR1 and CDR2: MGHRA and YSYEKL. The CDR3 length is 16 residues.